The sequence of this T cell receptor (beta chain) was determined in a study of blood T cells in healthy people across ages. For the second PCR, which ran for about 6 to 11 cycles, a sample-barcoded 5' primer and a J-beta primer mix were used. TCRdb reanalysed the 5' RACE reads using MiXCR and keeps one entry per CDR3 protein. The top ten clones hold roughly 17% of a sample with around 870,000 distinct CDR3 sequences, less than 35% of them seen once. The CDR3 is 16 residues long. V lost 0 bases, J lost 7 bases, and 16 bases lay in between. Germline V gene sequence: CDR1 SGHDN, CDR2 FVKESK. The clonotype was recovered from a woman older than 75 in good health. The chain recombines TRBV14 with TRBJ2-1; D might be TRBD2 (5 bases). The material sequenced was blood. The CDR3 is CASSQDAWVALNEQFF. The CDR3 region has the DNA TGTGCCAGCAGCCAAGATGCTTGGGTAGCGCTTAATGAGCAGTTCTTC.